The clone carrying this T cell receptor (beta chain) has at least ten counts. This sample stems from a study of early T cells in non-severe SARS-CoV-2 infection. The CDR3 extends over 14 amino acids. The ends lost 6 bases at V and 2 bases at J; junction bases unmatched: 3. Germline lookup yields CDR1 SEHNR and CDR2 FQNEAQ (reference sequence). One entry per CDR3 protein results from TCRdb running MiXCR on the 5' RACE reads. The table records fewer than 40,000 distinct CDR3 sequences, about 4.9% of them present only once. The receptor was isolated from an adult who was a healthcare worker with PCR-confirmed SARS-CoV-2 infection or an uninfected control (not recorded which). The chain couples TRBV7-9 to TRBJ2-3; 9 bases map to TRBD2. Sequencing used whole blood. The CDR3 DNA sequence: TGTGCCAGCAGAAGGACTAGCGACACAGATACGCAGTATTTT. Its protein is CASRRTSDTDTQYF.